Shown below are 25 T cell receptor beta chains from a single sample sequenced in a study of cytomegalovirus exposure and HLA in healthy donors (dated by TCRdb to about 2017). To prepare the library, the immunoSEQ multiplex PCR assay was applied. For the multiplex PCR, a mixture combining 60 forward primers for TCR Vbeta segments and 13 reverse primers for TCR Jbeta segments was used. The source is immuneACCESS, and TCRdb retained only in-frame sequences with V and J called. Part of the clones is not carried over; for the studies checked, unresolved V genes explain less than half of this, and the remainder is unexplained. In all, the sample holds about 96,000 clones, and around four fifths of those were seen once. Clones ranked in the top ten supply around 6.6% of the sample. The sample comprised PBMCs. Receptors originate from a man between 45 and 60 years old in good health and CMV-seropositive.

V and J are TRBV7-9 and TRBJ2-5; 8 nucleotides line up with TRBD2. Germline CDR1 is SEHNR and CDR2 is FQNEAQ (reference sequence). The trim removed 1 base at V and 5 bases at J, leaving 9 bases unmatched. The CDR3 runs 16 residues. The chain's CDR3 is CASSLGGSGDTETQYF. For the CDR3, the DNA is TGTGCCAGCAGCTTAGGGGGTAGCGGGGATACGGAGACCCAGTACTTC.

The chain combines TRBV7-3 with TRBJ2-1, with TRBD2 identical over 9 bases. The V and J ends lost 2 bases and 7 bases, in that order; junction bases with no gene match: 9. CDR3 length equals 16 residues. Germline V CDR1 and CDR2: SGHTA, FQGTGA. CDR3 nucleotides: TGTGCCAGCAGCTTACGAGAGCGGGGGGCGGGGAATGAGCAGTTCTTC. Protein: CASSLRERGAGNEQFF.

The chain recombines TRBV9 with TRBJ2-3, with 8 bases fitting TRBD2. V shed 0 bases and J 2 bases; nucleotides not matched to a gene: 2. The CDR3 consists of 15 residues. Germline values: CDR1 SGDLS, CDR2 YYNGEE. The CDR3, as DNA: TGTGCCAGCAGCGTAGCTAGCGGGCTCACAGATACGCAGTATTTT. Translated, it gives CASSVASGLTDTQYF.

This chain links TRBV27 with TRBJ2-1; the match to TRBD2 covers 8 bases. The CDR3 contains 16 residues. Germline V lookup: CDR1 MNHEY, CDR2 SMNVEV (reference sequence). V trimming: 1 base; J trimming: 10 bases; junction bases outside the gene matches: 12. The CDR3 loop reads CASSLFSAGDPKEQFF. The CDR3, as DNA: TGTGCCAGCAGTTTATTCTCAGCGGGGGACCCCAAAGAGCAGTTCTTC.

This clone was seen a few times. This chain joins TRBV7-2 and TRBJ2-7; D is unresolved. From germline, CDR1 is SGHTA and CDR2 FQGNSA. This CDR3 is built from 14 residues. Trimming shortened V by 2 bases and J by 3 bases, and 11 bases separated the two germline ends. The CDR3 sequence: CASSLPTLNYEQYF. For the CDR3, the DNA is TGTGCCAGCAGCTTACCCACCCTAAACTACGAGCAGTACTTC.

The chain combines TRBV6-5 with TRBJ2-7; D is perhaps TRBD1 (6 bases). The CDR3 is made up of 14 amino acids. Looked up from germline, CDR1 is MNHEY and CDR2 is SVGAGI. V lost 5 bases and J 0 bases, leaving 11 bases between the germline ends. The CDR3 region is CASSKTGSSYEQYF. The CDR3 DNA follows: TGTGCCAGCAGTAAGACAGGTAGCTCCTACGAGCAGTACTTC.

The rearrangement uses TRBV28 and TRBJ1-1, with TRBD1 matching 9 bases. This CDR3 is 14 amino acids long. Germline trimming cut 4 bases from V and 6 bases from J; bases unmatched to any gene: 6. Per the germline V gene, CDR1 is MDHEN and CDR2 is SYDVKM. CDR3 in amino acids: CASSSGQGGAEAFF. In nucleotides, the CDR3 is TGTGCCAGCAGTTCGGGACAGGGAGGCGCTGAAGCTTTCTTT.

The V call is TRBV7-9, the J call TRBJ2-7; 9 bases fit TRBD1. Germline V gene sequence: CDR1 SEHNR, CDR2 FQNEAQ (reference sequence). Trimming took 5 bases from V and 0 from J; bases not matched to a gene: 5. This CDR3 has 15 amino acids. The CDR3: CASSQGQGPSYEQYF. As DNA, the CDR3 is TGTGCCAGCAGCCAAGGACAGGGGCCCTCCTACGAGCAGTACTTC.

CDR3 protein: CASRNGRGHGYTF. CDR3 sequence (DNA): TGTGCCAGCCGCAACGGCAGGGGTCATGGCTACACCTTC. This chain uses TRBV21-1 with TRBJ1-2; the table's D call of TRBD1 was not tested on the DNA. TRBV21-1 is a pseudogene locus. The CDR3 covers 13 residues.

V is TRBV29-1 and J is TRBJ2-3; 9 nucleotides line up with TRBD1. Unmatched junction bases numbered 7, after V lost 6 bases and J lost 3 bases. The CDR3 contains 14 residues. Germline loops: CDR1 SQVTM, CDR2 ANQGSEA. The CDR3, as DNA: TGCAGCGTCGCGGGACAGGGCGGGACAGATACGCAGTATTTT. Amino acids: CSVAGQGGTDTQYF.

This clone was found a few times. This sequence joins TRBV6-5 and TRBJ1-1; TRBD1 might be the D (5 bases). Germline V gene data show CDR1 as MNHEY and CDR2 as SVGAGI. The CDR3 is 15 amino acids. Trimming took off 0 bases at V and 5 bases at J, with 13 bases between the two ends. The CDR3 loop is CASSYSEGLETEAFF. In DNA, the CDR3 is TGTGCCAGCAGTTACTCGGAGGGGCTAGAAACTGAAGCTTTCTTT.

The J gene is TRBJ1-2, the V gene TRBV28; D perhaps matches TRBD1 (6 bases). Between the trimmed V and J ends, which lost 2 bases and 4 bases, there was a span of 14 bases. CDR3 length: 15 residues. Germline CDR1 MDHEN, CDR2 SYDVKM. CDR3 DNA sequence: TGTGCCAGCAGTTTAACCACAGGGTCCGGCTATGGCTACACCTTC. As protein: CASSLTTGSGYGYTF.

The chain combines TRBV7-9 with TRBJ1-1, with D unclear. The CDR3 extends over 14 amino acids. Germline V gene data show CDR1 as SEHNR and CDR2 as FQNEAQ (reference sequence). The V end lost 2 bases, the J end lost 1 base, and 8 bases lay between the germline ends. Here the CDR3 DNA reads TGTGCCAGCAGCTTACTCCAGGAGAACACTGAAGCTTTCTTT. As protein: CASSLLQENTEAFF.

This clone appeared once. The J gene is TRBJ2-3, the V gene TRBV9; perhaps TRBD2 as D (6 bases). Germline lookup yields CDR1 SGDLS and CDR2 YYNGEE. This CDR3 contains 14 residues. V was pared by 4 bases and J by 1 base, with 10 bases between. The CDR3 sequence is CASSFTGGTDTQYF. In nucleotides, the CDR3 is TGTGCCAGCAGCTTTACGGGGGGCACAGATACGCAGTATTTT.

The CDR3 is CASSVRHPLPNTGELFF. CDR3 nucleotide sequence: TGTGCCAGCAGCGTCCGACATCCGTTACCCAACACCGGGGAGCTGTTTTTT. This chain joins TRBV7-2 and TRBJ2-2; D is ambiguous. This CDR3 has 17 amino acids. The V and J ends lost 5 bases and 2 bases respectively, with 18 bases between them. Germline loops: CDR1 SGHTA, CDR2 FQGNSA.

The genes are TRBV6-5 and TRBJ1-2, with D uncertain. This CDR3 contains 14 residues. Per the germline V gene, CDR1 is MNHEY and CDR2 is SVGAGI. Trimming removed 4 bases at V and 1 base at J, with 10 bases between. CDR3: CASSSPGINYGYTF. The CDR3 DNA sequence: TGTGCCAGCAGTTCCCCGGGAATTAACTATGGCTACACCTTC.

In the case of this clone: The junction does not match germline at one end; this may be a read error. The CDR3 nucleotides read TGCGGTGCCAAGGTAGCGGGGGGGGTGTTCTTC. Its translation: CGAKVAGGVFF. The rearrangement links TRBV20-1 to TRBJ2-1; the match to TRBD2 covers 11 bases. CDR1 DFQATT and CDR2 SNEGSKA come from the germline V gene (reference sequence). This CDR3 contains 11 residues.

The chain links TRBV5-6 to TRBJ1-1, with TRBD1 matching over 10 bases. After removal of 2 bases from V and 1 base from J, the junction contained 5 bases not matched to a gene. The CDR3 extends over 16 amino acids. The germline CDR1 and CDR2 sequences are SGHDT and YYEEEE. The CDR3 DNA reads TGTGCCAGCAGCTTTAGACAGGGGGCTACGAACACTGAAGCTTTCTTT. It yields the protein CASSFRQGATNTEAFF.

The chain is built from TRBV7-2 and TRBJ1-1, with D maybe TRBD1 (5 bases). The CDR3 length is 16 residues. Trimming shortened V by 5 bases and J by 0 bases, and 16 bases separated the two germline ends. Germline V gene data show CDR1 as SGHTA and CDR2 as FQGNSA. CDR3 coding DNA: TGTGCCAGCAGCCTGGACAAAATGGGGCTGAACACTGAAGCTTTCTTT. As protein: CASSLDKMGLNTEAFF.

The chain links TRBV19 to TRBJ2-4, with D possibly being TRBD2 (5 bases). Germline V gives CDR1 LNHDA, CDR2 SQIVND (reference sequence). Trimming stripped 5 bases from V and 3 bases from J, with 14 bases between. The CDR3 loop spans 15 amino acids. CDR3 residues: CASSDAGKGKNIQYF. DNA of the CDR3: TGTGCCAGTAGTGACGCGGGCAAAGGCAAAAACATTCAGTACTTC.

The chain recombines TRBV19 with TRBJ1-2; D is uncertain. The germline gives CDR1 LNHDA, CDR2 SQIVND (reference sequence). Trimming shortened V by 6 bases and J by 2 bases, and 4 bases separated the two germline ends. CDR3 length: 11 amino acids. This CDR3 reads CASSLNYGYTF. The CDR3 DNA is TGTGCCAGTAGCCTAAACTATGGCTACACCTTC.

The chain couples TRBV4-3 to TRBJ1-5, with 8 bases fitting TRBD1. The CDR3 length is 18 residues. J lost 9 bases, V lost 0 bases, and 16 bases had no gene match. Germline CDR1 and CDR2: LGHNA and YSLEER. The CDR3 bases are TGCGCCAGCAGCCAAGAAGGATTTCGGACAGGGATTCCCCCGCCCCAGCATTTT. Its protein is CASSQEGFRTGIPPPQHF.

This chain uses TRBV6-5 with TRBJ1-2, with TRBD1 as a possible D gene (6 bases). V was clipped by 7 bases and J by 4 bases, with 19 bases between them. CDR1 MNHEY and CDR2 SVGAGI come from the germline V gene. The CDR3 totals 15 residues. As DNA, the CDR3 is TGTGCCAGCACCCAGTCCGGACAGTCTCCCTATGGCTACACCTTC. Amino acids: CASTQSGQSPYGYTF.

Note on this clone: One end of the junction is discordant with germline, which a read error may explain. The chain couples TRBV19 to TRBJ1-5, with 9 nucleotides matching TRBD1. Germline V CDR1 and CDR2: LNHDA, SQIVND (reference sequence). The CDR3 has 15 amino acids. The DNA for the CDR3 is TGTGCCAGTAGTAGGACAGGGGAGAGCAATCAGCCCCAGAATTTT. Translating it yields CASSRTGESNQPQNF.

DNA of the CDR3: TGTGCCAGCAGCCCAGGGGGCGATGAAGCTTTCTTT. Translating gives CASSPGGDEAFF. This chain uses TRBV7-3 with TRBJ1-1, with 8 positions matching TRBD1. This CDR3 contains 12 residues. CDR1 SGHTA and CDR2 FQGTGA come from the germline V gene. V gave up 5 bases and J gave up 7 bases; unmatched junction bases: 3.